The rows below give T cell receptor beta chains drawn from one sample of a study of spatial heterogeneity in lung cancer. TCRdb reanalysed the 5' RACE reads using MiXCR and keeps one entry per CDR3 protein. The sample contains 6,900 or so distinct CDR3 sequences, about 12% of which appear only once. Source: lung tumor tissue, taken at surgery. The receptor source for this set is a male donor with early-stage non-small cell lung cancer. The CDR3 runs from the conserved cysteine through the conserved F or W. A D gene is named only where the DNA matches it firmly. A clone size is listed for some rows: how often the clone was seen (once, few, many), or a class if it is expanded.

cdr3_aa cdr3_nt d_call j_call v_call clone_size
CASSQDYRRQETQYF TGCGCCAGCAGCCAGGACTACCGTAGACAAGAGACCCAGTACTTC - TRBJ2-5 TRBV4-3 many
CASSWAGGTSTDTQYF TGTGCCAGCAGCTGGGCAGGGGGGACTAGCACAGATACGCAGTATTTT - TRBJ2-3 TRBV7-2 many
CASSQEAGGRGDTQYF TGCGCCAGCAGCCAAGAGGCGGGAGGGCGTGGAGATACGCAGTATTTT TRBD2 TRBJ2-3 TRBV4-1 many
CARAGPGQGYAGELFF TGTGCCAGAGCGGGGCCGGGACAGGGGTACGCCGGGGAGCTGTTTTTT TRBD1 TRBJ2-2 TRBV2 -
CASRPGTSANTDTQYF TGTGCCAGCAGGCCCGGGACTAGCGCGAACACAGATACGCAGTATTTT TRBD2 TRBJ2-3 TRBV13 many
CASKSSGVPYNEQFF TGTGCCAGCAAGAGTAGCGGGGTTCCCTACAATGAGCAGTTCTTC TRBD2 TRBJ2-1 TRBV27 medium-sized
CASSLDTAGAGDTQYF TGCGCCAGCAGCTTGGACACGGCGGGAGCGGGAGATACGCAGTATTTT TRBD2 TRBJ2-3 TRBV5-1 medium-sized
CASSPGLGETQYF TGTGCCAGCAGCCCCGGACTAGGGGAGACCCAGTACTTC TRBD2 TRBJ2-5 TRBV14 -
CSARGGYEGRKNIQYF TGCAGTGCTAGAGGAGGATACGAGGGACGCAAAAACATTCAGTACTTC - TRBJ2-4 TRBV20-1 -
CASSQGRAETQYF TGTGCCAGCAGTCAGGGACGAGCAGAGACCCAGTACTTC - TRBJ2-5 TRBV6-5 few
CASSPGTSSTDTQYF TGTGCCAGCAGTCCCGGGACTAGCTCGACAGATACGCAGTATTTT TRBD2 TRBJ2-3 TRBV2 many
CASSPGTGKNEKLFF TGTGCCAGCAGTCCCGGGACAGGGAAAAATGAAAAACTGTTTTTT TRBD1 TRBJ1-4 TRBV12-3/TRBV12-4 many
CASSFQQGDGYTF TGTGCCAGCAGCTTTCAACAGGGAGATGGCTACACCTTC - TRBJ1-2 TRBV2 many
CASSLETSGSVNEQFF TGTGCCAGCAGCTTGGAAACTAGCGGGAGCGTCAATGAGCAGTTCTTC TRBD2 TRBJ2-1 TRBV5-6 medium-sized
CASKRNKNYEQYF TGTGCCAGCAAGCGGAATAAAAACTACGAGCAGTACTTC - TRBJ2-7 TRBV6-2/TRBV6-3 many
CASSLAATGELFF TGTGCCAGCAGCTTAGCGGCCACCGGGGAGCTGTTTTTT - TRBJ2-2 TRBV7-8 many
CSVRAGSYNEQFF TGCAGCGTTAGGGCGGGTTCCTACAATGAGCAGTTCTTC - TRBJ2-1 TRBV29-1 many
CSARFSGSRETQYF TGCAGTGCTAGATTTAGCGGGAGTAGGGAGACCCAGTACTTC TRBD2 TRBJ2-5 TRBV20-1 medium-sized
CASSLSPSAGENTQYF TGTGCCAGCAGCTTATCCCCTTCTGCGGGGGAGAATACGCAGTATTTT TRBD2 TRBJ2-3 TRBV5-4 many
CSVSSGGPGNTIYF TGCAGCGTTTCCAGCGGGGGTCCTGGAAACACCATATATTTT - TRBJ1-3 TRBV29-1 -
CASSQAGGAETQYF TGCGCCAGCAGCCAAGCCGGCGGGGCTGAGACCCAGTACTTC - TRBJ2-5 TRBV4-3 few
CASTPGGAASGNTIYF TGTGCCAGCACCCCGGGGGGGGCAGCTTCTGGAAACACCATATATTTT - TRBJ1-3 TRBV5-4 medium-sized
CASSQDRSAEAFF TGTGCCAGCTCACAGGACAGGAGCGCTGAAGCTTTCTTT TRBD1 TRBJ1-1 TRBV18 medium-sized
CAISGDSYTDTQYF TGTGCCATCAGCGGGGACAGCTACACAGATACGCAGTATTTT TRBD1 TRBJ2-3 TRBV10-3 medium-sized
CASSPGLANQEDTQYF TGTGCCAGCAGTCCGGGACTAGCGAACCAGGAGGATACGCAGTATTTT TRBD2 TRBJ2-3 TRBV6-5 few
CASSLEARTSTDTQYF TGTGCCAGCAGCTTGGAAGCCCGAACTAGCACAGATACGCAGTATTTT - TRBJ2-3 TRBV5-5 -
CASSLADEQYF TGCGCCAGCAGCCTAGCGGACGAGCAGTACTTC TRBD2 TRBJ2-7 TRBV10-2 few
CASSRTSGSLETQYF TGTGCCAGCAGCAGGACTAGCGGGAGTTTAGAGACCCAGTACTTC TRBD2 TRBJ2-5 TRBV7-2 many
CSAPAGGFLSYEQYF TGCAGTGCCCCGGCCGGCGGGTTCCTCTCCTACGAGCAGTACTTC - TRBJ2-7 TRBV20-1 medium-sized